A single sample gave rise to the 8 T cell receptor beta chains below, sequenced in a study of blood T cells in healthy people across ages. Then a second PCR, running about 7 to 11 cycles, was carried out with a sample-barcoded 5' primer and a J-beta primer mix. TCRdb passed the 5' RACE reads through MiXCR, listing each CDR3 protein once. Among around 2 million distinct CDR3 sequences listed, approximately 40% were seen once. Source material: blood. These TCRs come from a human donor in good health.

The chain employs TRBV7-2 and TRBJ1-2; D remains unclear. The CDR3 loop spans 13 amino acids. Germline V gives CDR1 SGHTA, CDR2 FQGNSA. Trimming pared 2 bases from V and 3 bases from J, leaving 7 bases between. The chain's CDR3 is CASSLNADYGYTF. The CDR3, as DNA: TGTGCCAGCAGCTTAAATGCGGACTATGGCTACACCTTC.

The chain combines TRBV5-5 with TRBJ2-5; 9 positions match TRBD1. The CDR3 contains 17 residues. V trimming: 4 bases; J trimming: 7 bases; junction bases outside the gene matches: 17. Germline loops: CDR1 SGHKS, CDR2 YYEKEE (reference sequence). CDR3 sequence: CASSLNRPGQGLGTQYF. CDR3 DNA sequence: TGTGCCAGCAGCCTAAACCGCCCGGGACAGGGACTTGGGACCCAGTACTTC.

The genes are TRBV5-6 and TRBJ1-2; D remains ambiguous. CDR3 length equals 14 residues. The germline CDR1 and CDR2 sequences are SGHDT and YYEEEE. V was pared by 1 base and J by 8 bases, with 15 bases between. CDR3 amino acids: CASSLSSGIGGYTF. CDR3 sequence (DNA): TGTGCCAGCAGCTTGAGTTCGGGAATAGGCGGCTACACCTTC.

The table lists this clonotype with a few counts. The gene calls are TRBV5-6 and TRBJ1-2, with D perhaps matching TRBD1 (5 bases). The CDR3 totals 14 residues. Germline-derived CDR1 and CDR2 are SGHDT and YYEEEE. V dropped 1 base and J dropped 5 bases, with 12 bases sitting between them. Written as DNA, the CDR3 is TGTGCCAGCAGCTTGTCCGGGACGACATATGGCTACACCTTC. It yields the protein CASSLSGTTYGYTF.

The chain carries TRBV20-1 and TRBJ1-5; perhaps TRBD1 as D (5 bases). V was clipped by 3 bases and J by 4 bases, with 13 bases between them. Germline loops: CDR1 DFQATT, CDR2 SNEGSKA (reference sequence). The CDR3 totals 14 residues. CDR3 sequence reads: CSASPRVKNQPQHF. In DNA form, the CDR3 reads TGCAGTGCTAGCCCCAGGGTTAAGAATCAGCCCCAGCATTTT.

This clonotype was detected a few times. The chain employs TRBV4-2 and TRBJ2-5; 9 nucleotides line up with TRBD2. CDR3 length: 19 residues. With 1 base clipped from V and 1 base from J, the junction kept 13 bases outside the gene matches. Per the germline V gene, CDR1 is LGHNA and CDR2 is YNFKEQ. The CDR3 loop is CASSQGGWLAGPLQETQYF. The CDR3 nucleotides read TGTGCCAGCAGCCAAGGGGGGTGGCTAGCGGGGCCCCTCCAAGAGACCCAGTACTTC.

In its sample, this clonotype was seen a few times. The V gene is TRBV7-2, the J gene TRBJ2-1; TRBD2 agrees at 14 bases. Germline CDR1 SGHTA, CDR2 FQGNSA. CDR3 length: 18 amino acids. V lost 5 bases, J lost 3 bases, and 9 bases stayed unmatched. The CDR3 is CASSTTSGGAGSYNEQFF. The CDR3 DNA is TGTGCCAGCAGCACGACTAGCGGGGGGGCCGGGAGCTACAATGAGCAGTTCTTC.

The chain is built from TRBV28 and TRBJ1-1; D call uncertain. The CDR3 is 16 residues long. Germline values: CDR1 MDHEN, CDR2 SYDVKM. V was shortened by 1 base and J by 2 bases, with 14 bases between the two germline ends. The chain's CDR3 is CASSLYPGSANTEAFF. The CDR3 coding sequence is TGTGCCAGCAGTTTATACCCCGGGTCGGCCAACACTGAAGCTTTCTTT.